The T cell receptor beta chain under discussion was sequenced for a study of fetal regulatory T cell absence and autoimmunity (dated by TCRdb to about 2017). With regard to the full study: Exocrine pancreas autoimmunity was observed in the IPEX patients in the absence of clinical diabetes. Study-level results and caveats: TRB gene family usage was found to be broadly similar between cord blood and pancreas and to resemble published neonatal and adult repertoires. The oligoclonal enrichment was interpreted as supporting antigen-driven autoimmunity in the pancreas before birth in IPEX syndrome. The TCR compartment showed significant oligoclonal enrichment in pancreas versus cord blood, with some top clones over 85-fold enriched.

Amplification and barcoding of TCRbeta CDR3 regions were carried out by two-step multiplex PCR on the immunoSEQ human TCRbeta survey platform. Libraries were sequenced on Illumina instruments, with IgH sequenced in parallel from the same samples. Per the original workflow: Raw reads were filtered against IMGT V, D, J definitions and were binned using a nearest-neighbor algorithm so that PCR and sequencing errors were removed. Clones were defined by identical nucleotide sequence; differential abundance between tissues used per-clone Fisher exact tests with pFDR threshold p<0.01. A minimum inclusion filter of 10 in either sample excluded clones with frequencies too low for statistical inference. The immunoSEQ Analyzer was used for pairwise clonal comparisons, and IMGT tools were used to assess gene family usage. In TCRdb, the immuneACCESS table is reduced to in-frame sequences with V and J assigned. These tables do not hold every clone; where another copy was compared, an unresolved V gene accounts for under half, and the others remain unexplained. V, J and clone size reflect that table, while D and trimming were determined from the DNA. In this sample the table shows more than 90,000 clones, about three quarters of which occur a single time. 1.5% to 2% of the sample belongs to the ten largest clones.

As for this clone: The specificity of this receptor is unknown. Nothing much larger sits one base from this clone, and base qualities are not available.

Inclusive of the bounding cysteine and phenylalanine, the CDR3 is 16 residues long. Just the 48-base CDR3 DNA is kept, in frame starting at base 1. V is cut by 4 bases and J by 1 base, and the space between the germline ends is 15 bases. CDR1 and CDR2, per the germline V gene, are SGHRS and YFSETQ. Repertoire sequencing was done on genomic DNA taken from frozen pancreas tissue. Genomic DNA, about 1.9-3.4 ug, was extracted from umbilical cord blood or frozen pancreas using the DNeasy Blood and Tissue Kit. The receptor's source is a male donor with IPEX syndrome. The sequencing sample was made of pancreas tissue. Recombination linked TRBV5-1 to TRBJ2-4; D gene: possibly TRBD2, on 5 matching bases. CDR3 reads: CASSPSLGVAKNIQYF. The nucleotide sequence reads as follows: TGCGCCAGCAGCCCAAGTCTCGGGGTTGCCAAAAACATTCAGTACTTC.